A single sample is the source of the 13 T cell receptor beta chains below, sequenced in a study of blood T cell repertoires in COVID-19. The repertoire was sequenced with immunoSEQ multiplex PCR; TCRdb's copy has only in-frame clones and lacks some. The table shows 25,000 to 35,000 clones, with approximately 93% occurring only once. The sequenced sample was peripheral blood. These TCRs come from a woman in her seventies with COVID-19, enrolled during active disease.

This rearrangement joins TRBV4-3 to TRBJ2-2, with TRBD1 matching 11 bases. Germline V gene data show CDR1 as LGHNA and CDR2 as YSLEER. With V trimmed by 2 bases and J by 4 bases, 21 bases remained unmatched. The CDR3 extends over 22 amino acids. The DNA for the CDR3 is TGCGCCAGCAGCCAACCTAGGACAGGGGGCGACCTGTTGGCGGGAGTCACCGGGGAGCTGTTTTTT. Its translation: CASSQPRTGGDLLAGVTGELFF.

V gene TRBV6-5 combines with J gene TRBJ1-1, with 10 positions matching TRBD1. The CDR3 contains 13 residues. J gave up 10 bases and V 2 bases, and 4 bases lay outside the gene matches. Germline V gene sequence: CDR1 MNHEY, CDR2 SVGAGI. CDR3 sequence reads: CASSYLRTGGAFF. The CDR3, as DNA: TGTGCCAGCAGTTACCTACGGACAGGGGGAGCTTTCTTT.

This clone was seen a few times. The J gene is TRBJ2-7, the V gene TRBV2; 8 bases align to TRBD2. The germline gives CDR1 SNHLY, CDR2 FYNNEI. CDR3 length equals 13 residues. Trimming at V came to 7 bases and at J to 2 bases, leaving 4 bases not matched to a gene. CDR3 region: CASMPSGPYEQYF. Written as DNA, the CDR3 is TGTGCCAGCATGCCTAGCGGGCCCTACGAGCAGTACTTC.

The CDR3 nucleotides read TGTGCCAGCAGCTTATCTAGCGGAACCTACGAGCAGTACTTC. Its protein is CASSLSSGTYEQYF. This chain connects TRBV7-2 to TRBJ2-7; 7 bases line up with TRBD2. The ends lost 2 bases at V and 2 bases at J; junction bases unmatched: 3. The germline V gene has CDR1 SGHTA and CDR2 FQGNSA. The CDR3 runs to 14 residues.

The CDR3 reads CASSQEETGFTYGANVLTF. CDR3 bases: TGCGCCAGCAGCCAAGAAGAGACAGGTTTTACCTATGGGGCCAACGTCCTGACTTTC. The chain carries TRBV4-3 and TRBJ2-6; possible D gene TRBD1, 6 bases. The CDR3 runs 19 residues. From germline, CDR1 is LGHNA and CDR2 YSLEER. Trimming left V 0 bases short and J 3 bases short, with 18 bases between.

This chain links TRBV4-2 with TRBJ1-2; a weak D match, TRBD1 (6 bases). Deletions cut 6 bases from V and 0 bases from J, with 14 bases between. The length of the CDR3 is 15 residues. Germline V gives CDR1 LGHNA, CDR2 YNFKEQ. CDR3: CASRPGTLANYGYTF. The CDR3 DNA reads TGTGCCAGCAGACCCGGGACACTAGCTAACTATGGCTACACCTTC.

This clone was found once. V and J are TRBV6-4 and TRBJ1-1; D not certain. V lost 3 bases and J lost 5, with 10 bases in between. The CDR3 has 13 residues. Per the germline V gene, CDR1 is MRHNA and CDR2 is SNTAGT. The CDR3, as DNA: TGTGCCAGCAGTGAACAATCAGGTACTGAAGCTTTCTTT. Translated, it gives CASSEQSGTEAFF.

The CDR3 sequence: CASTPGPSNEKLFF. The CDR3 nucleotides are TGTGCCAGCACCCCAGGGCCGTCTAATGAAAAACTGTTTTTT. The chain recombines TRBV18 with TRBJ1-4; tentatively, D is TRBD1 (5 bases). The CDR3 is 14 residues long. Trimming took off 8 bases at V and 3 bases at J, with 13 bases between the two ends. The germline V gene has CDR1 KGHSH and CDR2 LQKENI.

This chain connects TRBV11-1 to TRBJ2-2; tentative D call: TRBD2 (6 bases). V shed 5 bases and J shed 5 bases, with 9 bases lying between them. This CDR3 spans 13 amino acids. Germline CDR1 SGHAT, CDR2 FQDESV (reference sequence). The CDR3 reads CASSVRETGELFF. The CDR3 region has the DNA TGTGCCAGCAGCGTCCGGGAGACCGGGGAGCTGTTTTTT.

The genes are TRBV28 and TRBJ2-7; D is possibly TRBD2 (6 bases). Trimming shortened V by 6 bases and J by 3 bases, and 15 bases separated the two germline ends. The CDR3 sequence is 14 residues long. Germline loops: CDR1 MDHEN, CDR2 SYDVKM. DNA of the CDR3: TGTGCCAGCAGAAAATTCGGGGGAGTCTACGAGCAGTACTTC. Translating gives CASRKFGGVYEQYF.

The CDR3 nucleotides are TGTGCCAGCGGCAGGAACCAATACAATGAGCAGTTCTTC. Its protein is CASGRNQYNEQFF. This chain connects TRBV6-5 to TRBJ2-1; the D is unclear. Germline values: CDR1 MNHEY, CDR2 SVGAGI. The V gene lost 8 bases and the J gene lost 4 bases, with 12 bases spanning the gap. The CDR3 has 13 residues.

The chain joins TRBV19 to TRBJ2-7, with 7 positions matching TRBD1. The trim removed 6 bases at V and 1 base at J, leaving 3 bases unmatched. The CDR3 is made up of 13 amino acids. Per germline, CDR1 LNHDA and CDR2 SQIVND (reference sequence). The CDR3 DNA sequence: TGTGCCAGTAGGCAGACAGGGTCCTACGAGCAGTACTTC. It specifies CASRQTGSYEQYF.

This chain connects TRBV28 to TRBJ2-1; no clear D. Germline V gives CDR1 MDHEN, CDR2 SYDVKM. V was clipped by 6 bases and J by 9 bases, with 9 bases between them. This CDR3 is built from 11 residues. The CDR3 is CASSRYSEQFF. CDR3 sequence (DNA): TGTGCCAGCAGCCGCTATAGTGAGCAGTTCTTC. The whole variable domain, remainder taken from reference TRBV28 and TRBJ2-1, is DVKVTQSSRYLVKRTGEKVFLECVQDMDHENMFWYRQDPGLGLRLIYFSYDVKMKEKGDIPEGYSVSREKKERFSLILESASTNQTSMYLCASSRYSEQFFGPGTRLTVL.